The rows below give T cell receptor beta chains drawn from one sample of a study of blood T cell repertoires in COVID-19. The method was immunoSEQ multiplex PCR; TCRdb's version includes in-frame clones alone and lacks a portion of them. The repertoire holds about 220,000 clones, around 88% seen once, with over 2% in the top ten. Sequencing was performed on PBMCs or T cells enriched from blood (not recorded which). Every receptor here comes from a woman aged 35 to 49 with acute COVID-19. CDR3s include the opening cysteine and the closing phenylalanine or tryptophan. D genes are given only for firm matches. Expanded clones get a size class; other rows say once, few or many, or leave the size out.

clone size: -
V gene: TRBV10-1
J gene: TRBJ1-1
D gene: -
CDR3 DNA: TGCGCCAGCAGTGGGAACAGGAACACTGAAGCTTTCTTT
CDR3 protein: CASSGNRNTEAFF

clone size: -
V gene: TRBV6-5
J gene: TRBJ1-5
D gene: -
CDR3 DNA: TGTGCCAGCAGCCCCGCGGGCAGGAGCAATCAGCCCCAGCATTTT
CDR3 protein: CASSPAGRSNQPQHF

clone size: -
V gene: TRBV25-1
J gene: TRBJ1-1
D gene: TRBD1
CDR3 DNA: TGTGCCAGCATGGGGACAGGGATAACTGAAGCTTTCTTT
CDR3 protein: CASMGTGITEAFF

clone size: -
V gene: TRBV4-1
J gene: TRBJ1-6
D gene: TRBD1
CDR3 DNA: TGCGCCAGCAGCCTAATTACAGGGGAAAATTCACCCCTCCACTTT
CDR3 protein: CASSLITGENSPLHF

clone size: -
V gene: TRBV29-1
J gene: TRBJ1-2
D gene: -
CDR3 DNA: TGCAGCGTCTTTAGGGGGGACTACTACACCTTC
CDR3 protein: CSVFRGDYYTF

clone size: -
V gene: TRBV18
J gene: TRBJ1-2
D gene: TRBD1
CDR3 DNA: TGTGCCAGCTCACCAGACAGGGAGTATGGCTACACCTTC
CDR3 protein: CASSPDREYGYTF

clone size: -
V gene: TRBV19
J gene: TRBJ2-5
D gene: -
CDR3 DNA: TGTGCCAGTAGTACTCGAACCCGGGGTGAAGAGACCCAGTACTTC
CDR3 protein: CASSTRTRGEETQYF

clone size: -
V gene: TRBV12-5
J gene: TRBJ2-5
D gene: -
CDR3 DNA: TGTGCTAGTGGACCCTCCACAGGGTTGGGAATCCAAGAGACCCAGTACTTC
CDR3 protein: CASGPSTGLGIQETQYF

clone size: -
V gene: TRBV12-3/TRBV12-4
J gene: TRBJ1-1
D gene: -
CDR3 DNA: TGTGCCAGCAGTTTTTCTCCCACTGAAGCTTTCTTT
CDR3 protein: CASSFSPTEAFF

clone size: -
V gene: TRBV5-1
J gene: TRBJ1-6
D gene: -
CDR3 DNA: TGCGCCAGCAGCTTGATGGGGGCCCGGGATTCACCCCTCCACTTT
CDR3 protein: CASSLMGARDSPLHF

clone size: once
V gene: TRBV19
J gene: TRBJ2-4
D gene: TRBD1
CDR3 DNA: TGTGCCAGTAGTATAGACGGGACAGGGGAAAACATTCAGTACTTC
CDR3 protein: CASSIDGTGENIQYF

clone size: -
V gene: TRBV5-5
J gene: TRBJ1-5
D gene: -
CDR3 DNA: TGTGCCAGCAGCTCGGCAGGGGCTCAGCCCCAGCATTTT
CDR3 protein: CASSSAGAQPQHF

clone size: -
V gene: TRBV3-1/TRBV3-2
J gene: TRBJ1-2
D gene: TRBD1
CDR3 DNA: TGTGCCAGCAGCCAAGGGACAGGGGGGCGAGATGGCTACACCTTC
CDR3 protein: CASSQGTGGRDGYTF

clone size: -
V gene: TRBV3-1/TRBV3-2
J gene: TRBJ2-3
D gene: TRBD2
CDR3 DNA: TGTGCCAGCAGCCGAGGACTAGCGGGGGGAACTAGCACAGATACGCAGTATTTT
CDR3 protein: CASSRGLAGGTSTDTQYF

clone size: -
V gene: TRBV5-1
J gene: TRBJ1-1
D gene: TRBD1
CDR3 DNA: TGCGCCAGCAGCCTACCCGGGACAGGGGGCTTTAGGACTGAAGCTTTCTTT
CDR3 protein: CASSLPGTGGFRTEAFF

clone size: -
V gene: TRBV6-5
J gene: TRBJ2-7
D gene: -
CDR3 DNA: TGTGCCAGCAGTTATAACGGGGACACGTACCCCTACGAGCAGTACTTC
CDR3 protein: CASSYNGDTYPYEQYF

clone size: once
V gene: TRBV14
J gene: TRBJ1-1
D gene: -
CDR3 DNA: TGTGCCAGCAGCCAAGTTTCACTCACTGAAGCTTTCTTT
CDR3 protein: CASSQVSLTEAFF

clone size: -
V gene: TRBV7-2
J gene: TRBJ2-1
D gene: TRBD2
CDR3 DNA: TGTGCCAGCAGCGCCGGGCCGAGCGGGAGGACCCTCTCCTACAATGAGCAGTTCTTC
CDR3 protein: CASSAGPSGRTLSYNEQFF

clone size: -
V gene: TRBV19
J gene: TRBJ1-6
D gene: -
CDR3 DNA: TGTGCCAGTAGTAGGCTTGTTACAGGCTATTCACCCCTCCACTTT
CDR3 protein: CASSRLVTGYSPLHF

clone size: -
V gene: TRBV6-5
J gene: TRBJ2-2
D gene: -
CDR3 DNA: TGTGCCAGCAGCCTTCGGGCAGGGGACACCGGGGAGCTGTTTTTT
CDR3 protein: CASSLRAGDTGELFF